Sequencing of this T cell receptor beta chain was carried out in a study of blood T cell repertoires in COVID-19. Study summary: In each case, the material was cDNA or gDNA derived from T cells, B-cell-depleted T cells, or PBMCs.

Deletions cut 0 bases from V and 2 bases from J, with 12 bases between. The CDR3 length is 15 residues. The germline V gene encodes CDR1 GTSNPN and CDR2 SVGIG (reference sequence). Libraries were prepared by immunoSEQ multiplex PCR; TCRdb keeps only in-frame clonotypes and omits some of them. The table includes some 490,000 clones, about 88% detected once. This receptor was identified in a woman aged 60-70 years who had recovered from COVID-19. V gene TRBV30 combines with J gene TRBJ2-3, with D possibly being TRBD2 (5 bases). Sequenced sample: PBMCs or T cells enriched from blood (not recorded which). The DNA for the CDR3 is TGTGCCTGGAGTGTAAGAGGGATCCCCACAGATACGCAGTATTTT. This encodes CAWSVRGIPTDTQYF.